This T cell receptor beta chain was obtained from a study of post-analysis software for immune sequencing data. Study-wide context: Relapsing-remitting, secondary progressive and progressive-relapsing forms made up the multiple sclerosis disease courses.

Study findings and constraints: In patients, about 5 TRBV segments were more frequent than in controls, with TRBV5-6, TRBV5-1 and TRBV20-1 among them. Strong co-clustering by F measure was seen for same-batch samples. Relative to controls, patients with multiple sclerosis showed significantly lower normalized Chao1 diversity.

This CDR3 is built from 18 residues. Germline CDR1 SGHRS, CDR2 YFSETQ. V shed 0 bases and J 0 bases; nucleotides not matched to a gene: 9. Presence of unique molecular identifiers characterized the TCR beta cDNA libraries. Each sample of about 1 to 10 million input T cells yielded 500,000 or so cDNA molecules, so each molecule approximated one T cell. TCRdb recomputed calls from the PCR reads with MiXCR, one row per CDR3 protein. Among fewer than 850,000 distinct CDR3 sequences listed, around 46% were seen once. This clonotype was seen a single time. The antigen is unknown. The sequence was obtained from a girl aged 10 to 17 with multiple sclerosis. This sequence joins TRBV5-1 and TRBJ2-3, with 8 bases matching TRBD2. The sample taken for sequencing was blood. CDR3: CASSLAVAGTTSTDTQYF. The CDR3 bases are TGCGCCAGCAGCTTGGCGGTAGCGGGAACGACTAGCACAGATACGCAGTATTTT.